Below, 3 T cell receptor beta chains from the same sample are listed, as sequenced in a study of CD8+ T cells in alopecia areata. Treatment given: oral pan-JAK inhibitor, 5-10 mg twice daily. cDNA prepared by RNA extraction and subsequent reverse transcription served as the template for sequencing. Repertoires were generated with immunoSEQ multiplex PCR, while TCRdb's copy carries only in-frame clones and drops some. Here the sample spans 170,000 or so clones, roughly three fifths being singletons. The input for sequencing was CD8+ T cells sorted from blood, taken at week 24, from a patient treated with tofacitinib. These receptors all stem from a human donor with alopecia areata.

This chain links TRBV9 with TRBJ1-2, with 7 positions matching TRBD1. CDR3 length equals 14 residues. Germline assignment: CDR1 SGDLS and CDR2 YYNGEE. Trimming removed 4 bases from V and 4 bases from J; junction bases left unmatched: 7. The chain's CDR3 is CASSSRDRGYGYTF. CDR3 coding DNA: TGTGCCAGCAGCTCTCGGGACAGAGGCTATGGCTACACCTTC.

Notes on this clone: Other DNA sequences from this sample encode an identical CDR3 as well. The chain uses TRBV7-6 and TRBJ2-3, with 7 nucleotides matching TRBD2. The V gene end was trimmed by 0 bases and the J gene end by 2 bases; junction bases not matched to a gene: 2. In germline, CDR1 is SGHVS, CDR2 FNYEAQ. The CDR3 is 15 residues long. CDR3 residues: CASSLAGGYTDTQYF. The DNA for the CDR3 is TGTGCCAGCAGCTTAGCGGGGGGGTACACAGATACGCAGTATTTT.

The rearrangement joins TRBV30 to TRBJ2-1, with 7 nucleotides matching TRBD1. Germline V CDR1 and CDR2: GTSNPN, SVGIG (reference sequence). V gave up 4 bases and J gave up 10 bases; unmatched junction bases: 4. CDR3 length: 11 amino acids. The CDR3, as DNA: TGTGCCTGGACAAGGGGGCGAGAGCAGTTCTTC. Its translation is CAWTRGREQFF.